This entry lists 4 T cell receptor beta chains sequenced from one sample in a study of early T cells in non-severe SARS-CoV-2 infection. TCRdb reprocessed the 5' RACE reads via MiXCR and lists one record per CDR3 protein. The sample holds over 50,000 distinct CDR3 sequences, 7% to 10% seen once. The sample taken for sequencing was whole blood. The source is an adult who was a healthcare worker with PCR-confirmed SARS-CoV-2 infection or an uninfected control (not recorded which).

This clonotype has more than one count but fewer than ten. The chain joins TRBV15 to TRBJ2-7, with unresolved D. The germline CDR1 and CDR2 sequences are LNHNV and YYDKDF (reference sequence). This CDR3 spans 13 amino acids. V gave up 3 bases and J gave up 1 base, with 7 bases separating them. CDR3 protein: CATSSVFSYEQYF. The CDR3 DNA follows: TGTGCCACCAGCAGCGTCTTTTCCTACGAGCAGTACTTC.

This clonotype was recorded a few times. The V gene is TRBV5-4, the J gene TRBJ2-1, with 10 nucleotides matching TRBD2. Germline-derived CDR1 and CDR2 are SGHNT and YYREEE (reference sequence). This CDR3 region has 20 residues. Trimming cost V 1 base and J 7 bases; bases outside gene matches: 20. CDR3 region: CASSLSRGLRLAGVVNEQFF. The CDR3 DNA sequence: TGTGCCAGCAGCTTGAGTAGGGGGCTCCGGCTAGCGGGAGTTGTGAATGAGCAGTTCTTC.

This clonotype was recorded many times. This chain links TRBV6-5 with TRBJ1-1; tentatively, D is TRBD1 (6 bases). Germline lookup yields CDR1 MNHEY and CDR2 SVGAGI. The CDR3 is 16 amino acids. The germline V and J ends were trimmed by 6 bases and 0 bases, with 17 bases remaining between them. The CDR3 DNA reads TGTGCCAGCAGGACCACAGGGTCAGAGATGAACACTGAAGCTTTCTTT. Encoded protein: CASRTTGSEMNTEAFF.

This clonotype was counted at least ten times. The chain links TRBV12-3 or TRBV12-4 to TRBJ2-1; TRBD2 agrees at 14 bases. This CDR3 region has 15 residues. Trimming at V came to 6 bases and at J to 9 bases, leaving 7 bases not matched to a gene. CDR3 coding DNA: TGTGCCAGCAGCGAACGGACTAGCGGGAGGATTGAGCAGTTCTTC. Protein product: CASSERTSGRIEQFF.